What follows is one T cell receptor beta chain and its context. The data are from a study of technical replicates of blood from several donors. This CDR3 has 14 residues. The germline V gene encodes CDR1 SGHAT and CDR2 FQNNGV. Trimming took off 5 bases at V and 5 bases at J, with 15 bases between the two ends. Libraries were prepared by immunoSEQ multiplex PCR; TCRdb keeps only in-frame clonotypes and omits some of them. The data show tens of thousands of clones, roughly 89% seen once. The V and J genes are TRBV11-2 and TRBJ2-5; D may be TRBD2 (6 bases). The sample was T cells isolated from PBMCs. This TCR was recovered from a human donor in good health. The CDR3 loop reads CASSRDSVTETQYF. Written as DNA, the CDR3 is TGTGCCAGCAGCCGGGACTCCGTCACCGAGACCCAGTACTTC.